Below, 22 T cell receptor beta chains from the same sample are listed, as sequenced in a study of T cell changes during pregnancy in multiple sclerosis. TCRdb keeps only in-frame clones here, not all; method: immunoSEQ multiplex PCR. The repertoire holds roughly 56,000 clones, about 90% seen once, with under 0.6% in the top ten. The material sequenced was CD4+ T cells from peripheral blood mononuclear cells, taken after pregnancy. The receptors were sampled from a female donor in good health, enrolled as a control in a pregnancy study.

This sequence joins TRBV6-6 and TRBJ1-2; 12 nucleotides line up with TRBD1. J lost 8 bases, V lost 5 bases, and 12 bases had no gene match. CDR1 MNHNY and CDR2 SVGAGI come from the germline V gene (reference sequence). This CDR3 is built from 16 residues. As DNA, the CDR3 is TGTGCCAGCAGTCCCACCGGGACAGGGGGCATTCGGGGCTACACCTTC. It is translated as CASSPTGTGGIRGYTF.

V gene TRBV2 combines with J gene TRBJ2-1, with 8 bases identical to TRBD1. Germline assignment: CDR1 SNHLY and CDR2 FYNNEI. CDR3 length: 13 residues. The trim removed 8 bases at V and 13 bases at J, leaving 13 bases unmatched. The CDR3, as DNA: TGTGCCAGCCAAACCCTACAGGGGGGAGAACAGTTCTTC. Amino acid sequence: CASQTLQGGEQFF.

Of note for this clone: A read error may account for a junction end that differs from germline. V is TRBV15 and J is TRBJ1-6; TRBD1 agrees at 8 bases. Per germline, CDR1 LNHNV and CDR2 YYDKDF (reference sequence). The CDR3 spans 13 residues. The CDR3 coding sequence is TGTGCCACCACCAGACAGGGGATTTCACCCCTCCACTTT. It is translated as CATTRQGISPLHF.

The chain is built from TRBV7-2 and TRBJ2-2, with 8 bases fitting TRBD1. The V gene end was trimmed by 4 bases and the J gene end by 8 bases; junction bases not matched to a gene: 3. The CDR3 runs 13 residues. Germline V gene sequence: CDR1 SGHTA, CDR2 FQGNSA. CDR3 DNA: TGTGCCAGCAGCTCCGACAGGGGTGGGGAGCTGTTTTTT. This encodes CASSSDRGGELFF. Looking up the rest from reference TRBV7-2 and TRBJ2-2 gives the full variable domain: GAGVSQSPSNKVTEKGKDVELRCDPISGHTALYWYRQSLGQGLEFLIYFQGNSAPDKSGLPSDRFSAERTGGSVSTLTIQRTQQEDSAVYLCASSSDRGGELFFGEGSRLTVL.

The sample holds one count of this clone. The chain carries TRBV10-3 and TRBJ1-6, with a tentative D call TRBD1 (5 bases). The germline CDR1 and CDR2 sequences are ENHRY and SYGVKD. V was clipped by 5 bases and J by 8 bases, with 16 bases between them. The CDR3 is made up of 15 amino acids. The DNA of the CDR3 is TGTGCCATCAGTTTGCGGGGGACGGAGGATTCACCCCTCCACTTT. Translation gives CAISLRGTEDSPLHF.

In regard to this clone: The junction differs from germline at one of its ends, possibly a read error. The V call is TRBV7-7, the J call TRBJ2-3; 11 bases align to TRBD1. This CDR3 spans 15 amino acids. Germline CDR1 is SSHAT and CDR2 is FNYEAQ (reference sequence). The CDR3 nucleotides are TGTGCTAGCAGCCCAGGACAGGGGGCTGCAGATACGCAGTATTTT. Protein product: CASSPGQGAADTQYF.

The rearrangement uses TRBV4-2 and TRBJ1-1; 8 bases are shared with TRBD1. The CDR3 spans 18 residues. The germline CDR1 and CDR2 sequences are LGHNA and YNFKEQ. The V gene end was trimmed by 2 bases and the J gene end by 4 bases; junction bases not matched to a gene: 15. The CDR3 DNA reads TGTGCCAGCAGCCAATATCCCAGGGGGCGAGTGGGTAGCACTGAAGCTTTCTTT. It specifies CASSQYPRGRVGSTEAFF.

The chain has TRBV9 and TRBJ2-5; D possibly corresponds to TRBD2 (5 bases). Trimming shortened V by 0 bases and J by 2 bases, and 11 bases separated the two germline ends. CDR1 is SGDLS, CDR2 YYNGEE, per germline. This CDR3 has 15 amino acids. CDR3 in DNA: TGTGCCAGCAGCGTAGGCGCCGGGAATCAAGAGACCCAGTACTTC. Translation: CASSVGAGNQETQYF. Full variable domain (remainder filled in from reference TRBV9 and TRBJ2-5): DSGVTQTPKHLITATGQRVTLRCSPRSGDLSVYWYQQSLDQGLQFLIQYYNGEERAKGNILERFSAQQFPDLHSELNLSSLELGDSALYFCASSVGAGNQETQYFGPGTRLLVL.

The CDR3 is CASIGPGQGNTEAFF. The DNA of the CDR3 is TGTGCCAGCATTGGGCCGGGACAGGGTAACACTGAAGCTTTCTTT. The chain joins TRBV5-4 to TRBJ1-1; TRBD1 matches at 9 bases. The V segment lost 6 bases and the J segment 2 bases; nucleotides outside the gene matches: 8. CDR3 length equals 15 residues. Looked up from germline, CDR1 is SGHNT and CDR2 is YYREEE (reference sequence).

The chain joins TRBV7-2 to TRBJ2-2; 9 positions match TRBD2. Germline assignment: CDR1 SGHTA and CDR2 FQGNSA. V lost 0 bases and J lost 0; bases outside the gene matches: 5. The CDR3 extends over 18 amino acids. This CDR3 reads CASSLARAGGSNTGELFF. The DNA of the CDR3 is TGTGCCAGCAGCTTAGCTCGAGCGGGGGGTTCGAACACCGGGGAGCTGTTTTTT.

The chain combines TRBV2 with TRBJ2-1; D not resolved. CDR3 size: 13 residues. Germline CDR1 is SNHLY and CDR2 is FYNNEI. V was shortened by 7 bases and J by 3 bases, with 10 bases between the two germline ends. CDR3 sequence (DNA): TGTGCCAGCACCGCCTCGGGCTACAATGAGCAGTTCTTC. It encodes CASTASGYNEQFF.

This rearrangement joins TRBV19 to TRBJ2-5, with a weak D call TRBD1 (6 bases). The V gene's germline CDR1 is LNHDA and CDR2 SQIVND (reference sequence). V was pared by 9 bases and J by 4 bases, with 15 bases between. CDR3 length equals 13 residues. CDR3: CASARRGLETQYF. CDR3 coding DNA: TGTGCCAGCGCACGCAGGGGATTAGAGACCCAGTACTTC.

This clone was seen a handful of times. The rearrangement uses TRBV14 and TRBJ1-1; D is unresolved. V shed 10 bases and J shed 1 base, with 10 bases lying between them. The CDR3 consists of 12 residues. The germline V gene has CDR1 SGHDN and CDR2 FVKESK. CDR3 amino acids: CATTPSNTEAFF. CDR3 DNA: TGTGCCACGACTCCTTCGAACACTGAAGCTTTCTTT. Full variable domain (outside the CDR3, taken from reference TRBV14 and TRBJ1-1): EAGVTQFPSHSVIEKGQTVTLRCDPISGHDNLYWYRRVMGKEIKFLLHFVKESKQDESGMPNNRFLAERTGGTYSTLKVQPAELEDSGVYFCATTPSNTEAFFGQGTRLTVV.

The chain joins TRBV2 to TRBJ1-4; the match to TRBD1 covers 7 bases. Per germline, CDR1 SNHLY and CDR2 FYNNEI. The CDR3 runs 14 residues. V shed 6 bases, J shed 5 bases, and the junction held 6 bases outside the gene matches. The CDR3 region has the DNA TGTGCCAGCAGGAAGGGACAGCGGAATGAAAAACTGTTTTTT. Translation gives CASRKGQRNEKLFF.

V gene TRBV7-2 combines with J gene TRBJ2-7, with D perhaps matching TRBD1 (5 bases). Germline V lookup: CDR1 SGHTA, CDR2 FQGNSA. Trimming cost V 2 bases and J 5 bases, with 7 bases left between them. This CDR3 is built from 12 residues. The CDR3 region has the DNA TGTGCCAGCAGCTTACAGGGTAACGAGCAGTACTTC. As protein: CASSLQGNEQYF. The full variable domain, in which reference TRBV7-2 and TRBJ2-7 provide the parts outside the CDR3, is GAGVSQSPSNKVTEKGKDVELRCDPISGHTALYWYRQSLGQGLEFLIYFQGNSAPDKSGLPSDRFSAERTGGSVSTLTIQRTQQEDSAVYLCASSLQGNEQYFGPGTRLTVT.

V and J are TRBV19 and TRBJ2-7, with 7 bases identical to TRBD1. This CDR3 is built from 13 residues. V lost 1 base and J lost 5; bases outside the gene matches: 2. Germline V gene data show CDR1 as LNHDA and CDR2 as SQIVND (reference sequence). The chain's CDR3 is CASSIGTGNEQYF. Here the CDR3 DNA reads TGTGCCAGTAGTATAGGGACAGGCAACGAGCAGTACTTC.

This clone was seen just once. J is TRBJ1-6 and V is TRBV7-9; D gene unclear. The germline V and J ends were trimmed by 4 bases and 7 bases, with 8 bases remaining between them. CDR3 length: 13 residues. Germline V gene sequence: CDR1 SEHNR, CDR2 FQNEAQ (reference sequence). Written as DNA, the CDR3 is TGTGCCAGCAGCTCTCTATTGAATTCACCCCTCCACTTT. This codes for CASSSLLNSPLHF. The full variable domain, rest sourced from reference TRBV7-9 and TRBJ1-6, is DTGVSQNPRHKITKRGQNVTFRCDPISEHNRLYWYRQTLGQGPEFLTYFQNEAQLEKSRLLSDRFSAERPKGSFSTLEIQRTEQGDSAMYLCASSSLLNSPLHFGNGTRLTVT.

V is TRBV6-5 and J is TRBJ1-6; maybe TRBD1 (5 bases). This CDR3 is 16 amino acids long. Germline V gene lookup returns CDR1 MNHEY and CDR2 SVGAGI. The V end was cut by 6 bases, the J end by 6 bases, with 18 bases between. CDR3: CASSYDPGTSNSPLHF. CDR3 DNA: TGTGCCAGCAGCTACGATCCCGGGACTTCTAATTCACCCCTCCACTTT.

The V and J genes are TRBV18 and TRBJ1-5; TRBD1 matches at 7 bases. The CDR3 covers 17 residues. V lost 6 bases to trimming and J lost 0 bases; unmatched junction nucleotides: 11. Per the germline V gene, CDR1 is KGHSH and CDR2 is LQKENI. For the CDR3, the DNA is TGTGCCAGCTCTCCGCCGGGGACAGCAAATAGCAATCAGCCCCAGCATTTT. Translating it yields CASSPPGTANSNQPQHF.

The chain is built from TRBV11-2 and TRBJ2-5; 10 positions match TRBD2. The CDR3 totals 16 residues. Germline V CDR1 and CDR2: SGHAT, FQNNGV. V lost 5 bases, J lost 4 bases, and 10 bases stayed unmatched. The CDR3: CASSPEWSGGAETQYF. The CDR3 DNA reads TGTGCCAGCAGCCCGGAGTGGAGCGGGGGGGCAGAGACCCAGTACTTC. The full variable domain, with the rest looked up from reference TRBV11-2 and TRBJ2-5, is EAGVAQSPRYKIIEKRQSVAFWCNPISGHATLYWYQQILGQGPKLLIQFQNNGVVDDSQLPKDRFSAERLKGVDSTLKIQPAKLEDSAVYLCASSPEWSGGAETQYFGPGTRLLVL.

The chain couples TRBV19 to TRBJ1-2, with D maybe TRBD1 (6 bases). The V end lost 10 bases, the J end lost 3 bases, and 15 bases lay between the germline ends. The CDR3 length is 13 residues. Germline V gene sequence: CDR1 LNHDA, CDR2 SQIVND (reference sequence). CDR3 in amino acids: CATFNRVDYGYTF. CDR3 bases: TGTGCCACCTTTAACAGGGTCGACTATGGCTACACCTTC.

The chain links TRBV14 to TRBJ1-2, with a weak D call TRBD1 (5 bases). Trimming removed 1 base from V and 6 bases from J, with 18 bases in between. CDR3 length: 16 amino acids. Germline-derived CDR1 and CDR2 are SGHDN and FVKESK. CDR3 loop: CASSQVLLAGGHGYTF. The CDR3 bases are TGTGCCAGCAGCCAAGTTTTATTGGCGGGGGGACATGGCTACACCTTC.